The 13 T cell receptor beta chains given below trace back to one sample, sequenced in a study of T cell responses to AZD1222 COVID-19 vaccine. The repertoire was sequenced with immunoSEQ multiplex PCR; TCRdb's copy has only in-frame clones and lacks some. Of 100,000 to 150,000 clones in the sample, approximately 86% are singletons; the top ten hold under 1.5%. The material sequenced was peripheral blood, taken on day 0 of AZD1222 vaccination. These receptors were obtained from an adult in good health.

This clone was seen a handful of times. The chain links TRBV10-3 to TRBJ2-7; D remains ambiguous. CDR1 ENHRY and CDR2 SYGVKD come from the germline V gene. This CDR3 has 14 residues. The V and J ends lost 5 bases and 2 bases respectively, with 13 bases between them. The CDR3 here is CAISQGASTYEQYF. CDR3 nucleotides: TGTGCCATCAGTCAAGGAGCGAGTACCTACGAGCAGTACTTC.

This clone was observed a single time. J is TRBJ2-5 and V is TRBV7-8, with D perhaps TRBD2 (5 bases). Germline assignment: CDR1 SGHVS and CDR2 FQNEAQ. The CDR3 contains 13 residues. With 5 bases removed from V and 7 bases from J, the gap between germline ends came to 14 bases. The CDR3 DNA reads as TGTGCCAGCAGCCCCCAGTCCCGGGGGACCCAGTACTTC. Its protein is CASSPQSRGTQYF.

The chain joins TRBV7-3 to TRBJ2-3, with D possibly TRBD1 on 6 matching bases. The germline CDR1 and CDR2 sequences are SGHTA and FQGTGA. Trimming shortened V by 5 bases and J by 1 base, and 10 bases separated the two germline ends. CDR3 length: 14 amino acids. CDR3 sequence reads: CASSPGQRTDTQYF. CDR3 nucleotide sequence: TGTGCCAGCAGCCCCGGACAGCGCACAGATACGCAGTATTTT.

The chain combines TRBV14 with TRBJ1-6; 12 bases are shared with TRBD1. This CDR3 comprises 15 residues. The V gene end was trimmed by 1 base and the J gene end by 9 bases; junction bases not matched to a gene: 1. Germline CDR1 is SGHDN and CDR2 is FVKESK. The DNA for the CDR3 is TGTGCCAGCAGCCAAGTGGGACAGGGGGCTTCACCCCTCCACTTT. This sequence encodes CASSQVGQGASPLHF.

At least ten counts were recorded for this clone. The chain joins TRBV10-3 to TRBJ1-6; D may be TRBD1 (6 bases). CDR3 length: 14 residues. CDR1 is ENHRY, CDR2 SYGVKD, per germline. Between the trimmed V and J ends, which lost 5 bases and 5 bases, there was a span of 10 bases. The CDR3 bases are TGTGCCATCAGTAGGGGGAACGATAATTCACCCCTCCACTTT. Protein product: CAISRGNDNSPLHF.

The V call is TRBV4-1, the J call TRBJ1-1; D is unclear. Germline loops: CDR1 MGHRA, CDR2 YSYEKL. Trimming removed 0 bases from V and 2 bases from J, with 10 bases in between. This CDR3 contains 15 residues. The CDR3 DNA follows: TGCGCCAGCAGCCAAGATCCGATTACTAACACTGAAGCTTTCTTT. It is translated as CASSQDPITNTEAFF.

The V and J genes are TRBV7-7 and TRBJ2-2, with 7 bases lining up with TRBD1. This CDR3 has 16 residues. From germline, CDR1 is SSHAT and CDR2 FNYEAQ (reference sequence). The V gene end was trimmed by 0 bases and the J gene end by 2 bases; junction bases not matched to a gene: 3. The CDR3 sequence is CASSLAGGANTGELFF. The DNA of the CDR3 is TGTGCCAGCAGCTTAGCAGGGGGCGCCAACACCGGGGAGCTGTTTTTT.

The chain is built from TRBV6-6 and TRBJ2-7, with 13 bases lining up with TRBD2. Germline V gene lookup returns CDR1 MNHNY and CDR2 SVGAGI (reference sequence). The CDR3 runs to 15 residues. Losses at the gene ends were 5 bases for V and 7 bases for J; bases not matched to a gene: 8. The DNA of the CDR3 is TGTGCCAGCAGTACAAGGACTAGCGGGGGAACTGAGCAGTACTTC. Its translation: CASSTRTSGGTEQYF.

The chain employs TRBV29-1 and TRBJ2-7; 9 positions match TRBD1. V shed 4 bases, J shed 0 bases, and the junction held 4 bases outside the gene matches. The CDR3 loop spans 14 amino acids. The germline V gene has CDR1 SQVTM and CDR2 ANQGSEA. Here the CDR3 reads CSVGGQGRSYEQYF. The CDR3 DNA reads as TGCAGCGTTGGGGGACAGGGTCGCTCCTACGAGCAGTACTTC.

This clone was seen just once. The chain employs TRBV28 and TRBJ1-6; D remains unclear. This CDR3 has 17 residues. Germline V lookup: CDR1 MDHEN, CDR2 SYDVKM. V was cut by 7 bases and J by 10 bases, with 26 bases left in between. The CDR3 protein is CASTLTGRISTASPLHF. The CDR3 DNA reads TGTGCCAGCACCTTAACCGGGAGAATCTCAACGGCCTCACCCCTCCACTTT.

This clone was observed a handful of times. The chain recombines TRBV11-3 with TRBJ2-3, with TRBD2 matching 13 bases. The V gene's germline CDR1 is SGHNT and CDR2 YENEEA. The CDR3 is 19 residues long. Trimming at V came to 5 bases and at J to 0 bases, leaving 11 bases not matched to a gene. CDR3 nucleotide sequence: TGTGCCAGCAGCCCTGCACTAGCGGGGGGGCAAACTAGCACAGATACGCAGTATTTT. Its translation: CASSPALAGGQTSTDTQYF.

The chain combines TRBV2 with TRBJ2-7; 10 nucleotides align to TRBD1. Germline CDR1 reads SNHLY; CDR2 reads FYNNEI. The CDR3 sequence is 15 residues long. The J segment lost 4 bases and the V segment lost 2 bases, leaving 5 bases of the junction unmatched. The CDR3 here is CASSELGTGVYEQYF. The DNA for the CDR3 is TGTGCCAGCAGTGAACTGGGGACAGGGGTTTACGAGCAGTACTTC.

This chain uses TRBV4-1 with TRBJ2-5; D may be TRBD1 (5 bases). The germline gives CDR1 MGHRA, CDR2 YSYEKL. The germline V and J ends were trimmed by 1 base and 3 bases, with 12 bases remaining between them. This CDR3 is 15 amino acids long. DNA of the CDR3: TGCGCCAGCAGCCAAGGCAGGGTAGGAGAAGAGACCCAGTACTTC. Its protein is CASSQGRVGEETQYF.